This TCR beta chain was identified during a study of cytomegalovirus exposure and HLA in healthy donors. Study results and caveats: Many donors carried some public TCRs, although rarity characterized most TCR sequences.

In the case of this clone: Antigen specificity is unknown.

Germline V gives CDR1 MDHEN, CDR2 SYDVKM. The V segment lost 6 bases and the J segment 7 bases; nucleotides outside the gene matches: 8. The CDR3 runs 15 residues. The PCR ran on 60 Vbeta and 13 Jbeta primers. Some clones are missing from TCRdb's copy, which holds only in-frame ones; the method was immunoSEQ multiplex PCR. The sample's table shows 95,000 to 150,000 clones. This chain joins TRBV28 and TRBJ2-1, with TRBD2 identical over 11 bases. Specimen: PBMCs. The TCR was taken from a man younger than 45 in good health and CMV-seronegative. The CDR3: CASRTGLADVNEQFF. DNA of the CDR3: TGTGCCAGCAGGACGGGACTAGCGGACGTAAATGAGCAGTTCTTC.